The T cell receptor beta chain described here comes from a study of neoadjuvant anti-PD-1 for oral cavity cancer. Points from the study as a whole: TCR analyses covered only a few patients per response group.

Points on this clone: Its specificity is not known.

This table comes from immunoSEQ multiplex PCR, and its TCRdb copy is limited to in-frame clones, with some not included. This table holds around 30,000 clones, approximately 87% found once. This TCR came from a person aged 35-80 years with oral cavity squamous cell carcinoma. Sequenced material: PBMCs, taken before nivolumab (anti-PD-1) treatment.

CDR3 region: CASSIDFGAQYF. CDR3 coding DNA: TGTGCCAGTAGTATAGATTTTGGTGCGCAGTATTTT. The rearrangement uses TRBV19 and TRBJ2-3; D remains unclear. The CDR3 runs to 12 residues. Germline V gives CDR1 LNHDA, CDR2 SQIVND (reference sequence). V lost 0 bases and J 10 bases, leaving 8 bases between the germline ends.